This TCR beta chain is drawn from a study of cytomegalovirus exposure and HLA in healthy donors. Trimming cost V 0 bases and J 6 bases, with 14 bases left between them. Germline assignment: CDR1 SGDLS and CDR2 YYNGEE. The CDR3 runs 15 residues. PCR primers comprised 60 Vbeta and 13 Jbeta primers. Here immunoSEQ multiplex PCR was the method, and the copy in TCRdb shows in-frame clones only, minus some. The data contain about 140,000 clones, over 60% of them singletons. The chain joins TRBV9 to TRBJ2-3, with D perhaps matching TRBD2 (5 bases). The TCR originated in a woman between 55 and 75 years old in good health and CMV-seronegative. Source material: PBMCs. The CDR3 nucleotides are TGTGCCAGCAGCGTAGTGGCTAGCCCCAGGGATACGCAGTATTTT. Protein: CASSVVASPRDTQYF.